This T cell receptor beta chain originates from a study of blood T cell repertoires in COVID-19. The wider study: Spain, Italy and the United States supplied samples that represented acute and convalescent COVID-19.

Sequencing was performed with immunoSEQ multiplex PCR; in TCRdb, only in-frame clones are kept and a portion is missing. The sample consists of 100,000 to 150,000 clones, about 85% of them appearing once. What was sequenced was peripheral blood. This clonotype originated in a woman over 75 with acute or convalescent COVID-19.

CDR3 coding DNA: TGTGCCAGCAGCCAAGGACAGGGGGATGTCTATGGCTACACCTTC. It specifies CASSQGQGDVYGYTF. The V gene is TRBV4-2, the J gene TRBJ1-2; 9 bases match TRBD1. Germline lookup yields CDR1 LGHNA and CDR2 YNFKEQ. With V trimmed by 1 base and J by 4 bases, 4 bases remained unmatched. The CDR3 runs 15 residues.